This T cell receptor beta chain is from a study of shared clonotypes between healthy human individuals. This clone was picked up one time. Its antigen is currently unknown. Study-level points and caveats: Sampling used blood alone; tissue repertoires probably differ.

The V gene's germline CDR1 is SGHRS and CDR2 YFSETQ. The CDR3 contains 14 residues. V was pared by 4 bases and J by 0 bases, with 9 bases between. For each subset, genomic DNA was distributed in equal portions over several immunoSEQ plates. Sequencing on ten immunoSEQ deep assay plates was performed for unsorted PBMC DNA. Authors' analysis steps: Junction-only immunoSEQ data arrived without quality scores, meaning filtering differed. TCRdb keeps only in-frame clones here, not all; method: immunoSEQ multiplex PCR. The DNA was the basis for D and trimming; V, J and clone size are from that table. The repertoire has fewer than 550,000 clones, over 60% of them found once; the top ten carry approximately 12%.

The TCR sequence derives from a woman in her 40s in good health. Some clones in this sample may be carry-over from other donors' samples. This chain connects TRBV5-1 to TRBJ2-3; TRBD1 is a possible D gene (5 bases). The sequenced sample was PBMCs. CDR3 nucleotide sequence: TGCGCCAGCAGCAGGACACAGAGCACAGATACGCAGTATTTT. Its protein is CASSRTQSTDTQYF.